This is a list of T cell receptor beta chains from one sample in a study of response to subunit inactivated influenza vaccine. MiXCR was run by TCRdb on the RT-PCR reads, yielding one entry per CDR3 protein. Altogether some 500,000 distinct CDR3 sequences are present, 25% being singletons, with the ten largest covering around 1.8%. Source: CD4+ T cells sorted from PBMCs, taken more than 4 days after vaccination. These receptors originate from a man aged 50 to 60 who received an inactivated influenza vaccine. Both conserved end residues are part of each CDR3. A D gene is named only where the DNA matches it firmly. The size entry is marked missing in some rows and otherwise reads once, few, many or a size class.

>TRBV20-1|TRBJ2-3|-|few
TGCAGTGCTAGAGATCCCGAGCGAGGCACAGATACGCAGTATTTT
CSARDPERGTDTQYF
>TRBV4-2|TRBJ2-7|-|-
TGTGCCAGCAGCCAAGAAGGGGCCCTCGAGCAGTACTTC
CASSQEGALEQYF
>TRBV20-1|TRBJ2-1|TRBD2|-
TGCAGTGCTAGAACTAGCGGTAGTGAGTATGAGCAGTTCTTC
CSARTSGSEYEQFF
>TRBV27|TRBJ1-2|TRBD1|-
TGTGCCAGCAGGGGACAGCTTAACTATGGCTACACCTTC
CASRGQLNYGYTF
>TRBV7-9|TRBJ1-2|-|few
TGTGCCAGCAGAGATAGAGGGACCGATGGCTACACCTTC
CASRDRGTDGYTF
>TRBV28|TRBJ2-1|TRBD2|few
TGTGCCTCCCGGGGTAGCGGGAAGTTGGGTAATGAGCAGTTCTTC
CASRGSGKLGNEQFF
>TRBV4-2|TRBJ2-2|-|-
TGTGCCAGCAGCCTTGTCACAGGAGGGAACACCGGGGAGCTGTTTTTT
CASSLVTGGNTGELFF
>TRBV4-3|TRBJ1-6|-|-
TGCGCCAGCAGCCAAGATCGGACAGCTAATTCACCCCTCCACTTT
CASSQDRTANSPLHF
>TRBV5-6|TRBJ1-5|-|-
TGTGCCAGCAGCTCGAGTCTGCGCAGGGCTAATCAGCCCCAGCATTTT
CASSSSLRRANQPQHF
>TRBV28|TRBJ2-5|-|-
TGTGCCAGCAGCAGGGCACAGGAGACCCAGTACTTC
CASSRAQETQYF